This TCR beta chain emerged from a study of blood T cell repertoires in COVID-19. As for the study in general: The United States, Italy and Spain provided the acute and convalescent COVID-19 samples. Sample material is recorded as cDNA or gDNA derived from T cells, B-cell-depleted T cells, or PBMCs.

Germline CDR1 and CDR2: SGHNT and YENEEA. V was shortened by 0 bases and J by 7 bases, with 13 bases between the two germline ends. The CDR3 covers 15 residues. Libraries were prepared by immunoSEQ multiplex PCR; TCRdb keeps only in-frame clonotypes and omits some of them. Among about 320,000 clones listed, roughly 90% were seen once. Donors of Cohort 3 who recovered were those that had two negative PCRs, clearance, or symptom resolution. Sequencing was carried out using PBMCs or T cells enriched from blood (not recorded which). The rearrangement links TRBV11-3 to TRBJ2-1; possibly TRBD2 for D (5 bases). The sequence was obtained from a man in his sixties who had recovered from COVID-19. For the CDR3, the DNA is TGTGCCAGCAGCTTAGATGCTACTAGTAGAAATGAGCAGTTCTTC. Its translation: CASSLDATSRNEQFF.